This TCR beta chain was retrieved from a study of T cells in Graves' hyperthyroidism and ophthalmopathy. As for the study in general: Pretreatment peripheral blood was obtained at initial diagnosis. Broader study findings: Most thyroid-expanded clonotypes above 0.001 were also found in blood. Ophthalmopathy was separated from stable hyperthyroidism by a 13 V-J model.

Trimming cost V 5 bases and J 6 bases, with 26 bases left between them. This CDR3 spans 17 amino acids. CDR1 and CDR2 from the germline V gene are DFQATT and SNEGSKA (reference sequence). This clonotype is a singleton in its sample. Its antigen is still unknown. Researchers took RNA transcripts and amplified the TCR beta CDR3 regions from them. Initially, a first-round RT-PCR of the TCR CDR3 employed the HTBI primer set. Each CDR3 protein is one row after TCRdb ran MiXCR on the multiplex PCR reads. The data contain 350,000 or so distinct CDR3 sequences, roughly a fifth of them singletons. The chain links TRBV20-1 to TRBJ2-1; D is possibly TRBD1 (7 bases). Specimen: blood. This clonotype was sampled from a woman between 50 and 59 years old with Graves' hyperthyroidism. In nucleotides, the CDR3 is TGCAGTGCTGACGGAACAGGGGAGTTTTGGGAGGCCAATGAGCAGTTCTTC. It translates to CSADGTGEFWEANEQFF.